The source of this T cell receptor beta chain is a study of T-cell reconstitution after alpha-beta-depleted transplantation in children. During its preparation, the TCRbeta library received unique molecular identifiers. From the PCR reads, TCRdb called clonotypes with MiXCR, one entry per CDR3 protein. The data show around 480,000 distinct CDR3 sequences, approximately 32% seen once. This CDR3 is 14 amino acids long. Trimming stripped 0 bases from V and 5 bases from J, with 10 bases between. Germline-derived CDR1 and CDR2 are LGHDT and YNNKEL (reference sequence). The origin of this receptor is a human donor who donated a stem cell graft to a child with aplastic anemia. V and J are TRBV3-1 and TRBJ1-1; D ambiguous. The sequencing used PBMCs from the stem cell graft donor, collected from the stem cell graft. The CDR3: CASSQDPVVTEAFF. The CDR3, as DNA: TGTGCCAGCAGCCAAGATCCAGTCGTGACTGAAGCTTTCTTT. The whole variable domain, remainder taken from reference TRBV3-1 and TRBJ1-1, is DTAVSQTPKYLVTQMGNDKSIKCEQNLGHDTMYWYKQDSKKFLKIMFSYNNKELIINETVPNRFSPKSPDKAHLNLHINSLELGDSAVYFCASSQDPVVTEAFFGQGTRLTVV.